A single sample is the source of the 22 T cell receptor beta chains below, sequenced in a study of shared clonotypes between healthy human individuals. Using immunoSEQ multiplex PCR, the repertoire was profiled, and TCRdb retains in-frame clones only, with some absent. The repertoire holds roughly 2,000,000 clones, with approximately 94% as singletons. CD45RO-negative cells were positively selected for CCR7, leaving out terminally differentiated effector memory CD45RA+ cells. Material for sequencing was naive CD8+ T cells sorted from blood. The source is a man younger than 30 in good health.

Of note for this clone: Other DNA variants within this sample encode the same CDR3. The chain is built from TRBV27 and TRBJ1-2; no firm D call. Germline CDR1 and CDR2: MNHEY and SMNVEV (reference sequence). The CDR3 totals 14 residues. V lost 1 base and J lost 2, with 8 bases in between. The CDR3: CASSLLGPNYGYTF. The CDR3 region has the DNA TGTGCCAGCAGTTTATTAGGACCGAACTATGGCTACACCTTC.

Remarks on this clone: The sample contains more than one DNA sequence encoding this CDR3. V usage is TRBV7-9 and J usage is TRBJ1-2; the D is unclear. V was shortened by 3 bases and J by 2 bases, with 7 bases between the two germline ends. Germline CDR1 and CDR2: SEHNR and FQNEAQ (reference sequence). This CDR3 region has 13 residues. CDR3 loop: CASSLATNYGYTF. The CDR3 DNA sequence: TGTGCCAGCAGCTTGGCAACGAACTATGGCTACACCTTC. Variable domain in full (rest from reference TRBV7-9 and TRBJ1-2): DTGVSQNPRHKITKRGQNVTFRCDPISEHNRLYWYRQTLGQGPEFLTYFQNEAQLEKSRLLSDRFSAERPKGSFSTLEIQRTEQGDSAMYLCASSLATNYGYTFGSGTRLTVV.

V usage is TRBV2 and J usage is TRBJ2-7; TRBD1 might be the D (6 bases). CDR1 and CDR2 from the germline V gene are SNHLY and FYNNEI. The CDR3 has 13 amino acids. Between the trimmed V and J ends, which lost 7 bases and 2 bases, there was a span of 12 bases. The CDR3 nucleotides read TGTGCCAGCAAAAGGACAGAAACCTACGAGCAGTACTTC. Encoded protein: CASKRTETYEQYF.

The chain employs TRBV13 and TRBJ1-2; 7 nucleotides agree with TRBD1. The junction had 11 bases not matched to a gene; V was cut back by 5 bases and J by 8 bases. This CDR3 contains 14 residues. Germline assignment: CDR1 PRHDT and CDR2 FYEKMQ (reference sequence). The DNA of the CDR3 is TGTGCCAGCAGCAGAACAGGGGTTAATAGGGGCTACACCTTC. This sequence encodes CASSRTGVNRGYTF.

The J gene is TRBJ1-1, the V gene TRBV6-4; D might be TRBD1 (6 bases). This CDR3 has 16 residues. Trimming pared 4 bases from V and 1 base from J, leaving 16 bases between. Germline V CDR1 and CDR2: MRHNA, SNTAGT. CDR3 protein: CASSGGGSLKNTEAFF. CDR3 nucleotides: TGTGCCAGCAGTGGGGGGGGCAGCCTCAAGAACACTGAAGCTTTCTTT.

The chain uses TRBV6-8 and TRBJ2-1; 9 nucleotides match TRBD1. J gave up 7 bases and V 6 bases, and 13 bases lay outside the gene matches. This CDR3 has 16 residues. Germline V gene data show CDR1 as MNHGY and CDR2 as SAAAGT. The CDR3 DNA reads TGTGCCAGCAGCCAGGCGGGACAGGGAGGGGGGAATGAGCAGTTCTTC. Encoded protein: CASSQAGQGGGNEQFF.

The V call is TRBV7-2, the J call TRBJ2-7; 7 nucleotides line up with TRBD1. After removal of 2 bases from V and 1 base from J, the junction contained 5 bases not matched to a gene. Germline CDR1 reads SGHTA; CDR2 reads FQGNSA. This CDR3 has 15 amino acids. CDR3 loop: CASSLNGRGSYEQYF. CDR3 in DNA: TGTGCCAGCAGCTTAAACGGCAGGGGGTCCTACGAGCAGTACTTC.

On this clone: This same CDR3 is encoded by further DNA sequences in the sample. The chain employs TRBV19 and TRBJ1-2; 7 bases fit TRBD1. CDR3 length: 13 amino acids. CDR1 and CDR2 from the germline V gene are LNHDA and SQIVND (reference sequence). V was pared by 3 bases and J by 5 bases, with 3 bases of the junction left unmatched. The CDR3 DNA follows: TGTGCCAGTAGTATCGGGACAGCTTATGGCTACACCTTC. This gives the protein CASSIGTAYGYTF.

The chain carries TRBV5-4 and TRBJ1-1, with D perhaps matching TRBD1 (5 bases). The V gene's germline CDR1 is SGHNT and CDR2 YYREEE (reference sequence). With 1 base removed from V and 3 bases from J, the gap between germline ends came to 13 bases. The CDR3 sequence is 15 residues long. CDR3 DNA sequence: TGTGCCAGCAGCTTGTTCGGGGGAGGGGACACTGAAGCTTTCTTT. Protein: CASSLFGGGDTEAFF.

V usage is TRBV13 and J usage is TRBJ2-2, with a possible D match to TRBD2 (6 bases). The germline gives CDR1 PRHDT, CDR2 FYEKMQ (reference sequence). Trimming removed 2 bases at V and 1 base at J, with 8 bases between. The CDR3 contains 15 residues. CDR3 in amino acids: CASSLWGENTGELFF. CDR3 DNA sequence: TGTGCCAGCAGCTTATGGGGGGAGAACACCGGGGAGCTGTTTTTT.

V usage is TRBV4-3 and J usage is TRBJ2-7, with 8 bases aligning to TRBD1. The V and J ends lost 2 bases and 3 bases, in that order; junction bases with no gene match: 6. The CDR3 contains 15 residues. Looked up from germline, CDR1 is LGHNA and CDR2 is YSLEER. The CDR3 loop is CASSQSRDRFYEQYF. As DNA, the CDR3 is TGCGCCAGCAGCCAAAGCCGGGACAGGTTCTACGAGCAGTACTTC.

The chain recombines TRBV27 with TRBJ1-2, with 9 bases fitting TRBD1. V was pared by 6 bases and J by 6 bases, with 5 bases of the junction left unmatched. Germline-derived CDR1 and CDR2 are MNHEY and SMNVEV (reference sequence). This CDR3 has 13 amino acids. The DNA of the CDR3 is TGTGCCAGCAGAACAGGGGGCGGGGATGGCTACACCTTC. Protein product: CASRTGGGDGYTF.

This clone appeared a single time. CDR3 residues: CASSILPITGELFF. The CDR3, as DNA: TGTGCCAGCTCGATACTACCGATCACCGGGGAGCTGTTTTTT. The J gene is TRBJ2-2, the V gene TRBV28, with no clear D. The CDR3 has 14 residues. Germline CDR1 reads MDHEN; CDR2 reads SYDVKM. Trimming left V 8 bases short and J 4 bases short, with 14 bases between.

This chain's CDR3 is CASSILAGSTGELFF. For the CDR3, the DNA is TGTGCCAGCAGCATACTAGCGGGGTCCACCGGGGAGCTGTTTTTT. The genes are TRBV14 and TRBJ2-2, with TRBD2 matching over 10 bases. The CDR3 is 15 amino acids. Germline V gene sequence: CDR1 SGHDN, CDR2 FVKESK. Germline trimming cut 5 bases from V and 4 bases from J; bases unmatched to any gene: 4.

The genes are TRBV9 and TRBJ2-5, with D possibly being TRBD2 (5 bases). Germline-derived CDR1 and CDR2 are SGDLS and YYNGEE. The CDR3 runs to 15 residues. The V end was cut by 1 base, the J end by 7 bases, with 17 bases between. The CDR3 is CASSVYPGEGVTQYF. CDR3 bases: TGTGCCAGCAGCGTATACCCGGGCGAGGGAGTGACCCAGTACTTC.

This clone appeared once. The chain carries TRBV13 and TRBJ2-7, with 10 bases aligning to TRBD1. Per germline, CDR1 PRHDT and CDR2 FYEKMQ (reference sequence). The CDR3 is 17 amino acids. Losses at the gene ends were 1 base for V and 7 bases for J; bases not matched to a gene: 13. CDR3 bases: TGTGCCAGCAGCTTAGTCGGACAGGGGGAAGGTATTCGGGAGCAGTACTTC. Residues: CASSLVGQGEGIREQYF.

The chain has TRBV6-5 and TRBJ2-1; 7 nucleotides match TRBD2. CDR3 size: 16 residues. Trimming removed 0 bases from V and 5 bases from J; junction bases left unmatched: 7. CDR1 is MNHEY, CDR2 SVGAGI, per germline. The CDR3 here is CASSYSSGPQNNEQFF. CDR3 nucleotides: TGTGCCAGCAGTTACTCTAGCGGGCCACAGAACAATGAGCAGTTCTTC.

This sequence joins TRBV5-3 and TRBJ1-4; no reliable D call. TRBV5-3 is noted as an ORF with a role that remains uncertain. The CDR3 is 14 residues long. Trimming took 1 base from V and 7 from J, leaving 11 bases between them. CDR3 amino acids: CARSLSAHPEKLFF. CDR3 sequence (DNA): TGTGCCAGAAGCTTGAGTGCTCACCCTGAAAAACTGTTTTTT.

This rearrangement joins TRBV19 to TRBJ1-2, with D maybe TRBD1 (6 bases). The CDR3 is 14 residues long. V was shortened by 6 bases and J by 1 base, with 12 bases between the two germline ends. The germline gives CDR1 LNHDA, CDR2 SQIVND (reference sequence). CDR3 DNA sequence: TGTGCCAGTAGACCCTCAGGGGATAACTATGGCTACACCTTC. Amino acid sequence: CASRPSGDNYGYTF.

The chain is built from TRBV11-1 and TRBJ2-3, with 8 bases fitting TRBD1. This CDR3 has 16 residues. Germline CDR1 is SGHAT and CDR2 is FQDESV (reference sequence). J was trimmed by 6 bases and V by 3 bases; bases with no gene match: 11. The CDR3 region is CASSFHEPGGEDTQYF. CDR3 nucleotide sequence: TGTGCCAGCAGCTTTCACGAACCAGGGGGCGAGGATACGCAGTATTTT. The full variable domain, with the rest looked up from reference TRBV11-1 and TRBJ2-3, is EAEVAQSPRYKITEKSQAVAFWCDPISGHATLYWYRQILGQGPELLVQFQDESVVDDSQLPKDRFSAERLKGVDSTLKIQPAELGDSAMYLCASSFHEPGGEDTQYFGPGTRLTVL.

The rearrangement uses TRBV10-1 and TRBJ2-3; the D is unclear. Germline V gives CDR1 WNHNN, CDR2 SYGVQD (reference sequence). V gave up 0 bases and J gave up 1 base, with 11 bases separating them. The CDR3 sequence is 16 residues long. CDR3 region: CASSESRDHGTDTQYF. The CDR3 bases are TGCGCCAGCAGTGAGTCTAGAGACCACGGCACAGATACGCAGTATTTT.

This rearrangement joins TRBV11-2 to TRBJ2-2; D not certain. This CDR3 has 13 residues. V dropped 0 bases and J dropped 6 bases, with 5 bases sitting between them. Germline values: CDR1 SGHAT, CDR2 FQNNGV. This chain's CDR3 is CASSLDKAGELFF. The CDR3 coding sequence is TGTGCCAGCAGCTTAGACAAAGCCGGGGAGCTGTTTTTT. The full variable domain, completed using reference TRBV11-2 and TRBJ2-2, is EAGVAQSPRYKIIEKRQSVAFWCNPISGHATLYWYQQILGQGPKLLIQFQNNGVVDDSQLPKDRFSAERLKGVDSTLKIQPAKLEDSAVYLCASSLDKAGELFFGEGSRLTVL.